This passage covers 30 T cell receptor beta chains from one sample sequenced in a study of blood T cell repertoires in COVID-19. Some clones are missing from TCRdb's copy, which holds only in-frame ones; the method was immunoSEQ multiplex PCR. This table holds about 220,000 clones, more than 70% found once. Source material: PBMCs or T cells enriched from blood (not recorded which). The source is a woman aged 35 to 49 with acute COVID-19.

The chain links TRBV11-2 to TRBJ2-7, with D hard to call. V was pared by 5 bases and J by 6 bases, with 14 bases between. CDR1 and CDR2 (germline): SGHAT, FQNNGV. CDR3 length: 13 amino acids. Written as DNA, the CDR3 is TGTGCCAGCAGCCACTCCTGGGCGTCCGAGCAGTACGTC. Translating it yields CASSHSWASEQYV.

The gene calls are TRBV4-3 and TRBJ2-3, with TRBD1 matching 8 bases. CDR1 and CDR2 (germline): LGHNA, YSLEER. This CDR3 has 17 amino acids. V lost 4 bases and J lost 3; bases outside the gene matches: 12. In DNA form, the CDR3 reads TGCGCCAGCAGCCCCCCCCCGCAGGGGGCCGAAACAGATACGCAGTATTTT. Its translation is CASSPPPQGAETDTQYF.

The V call is TRBV10-2, the J call TRBJ1-2, with TRBD1 matching over 9 bases. The CDR3 is made up of 14 amino acids. Germline trimming cut 0 bases from V and 8 bases from J; bases unmatched to any gene: 4. CDR1 and CDR2 from the germline V gene are WSHSY and SAAADI. CDR3 protein: CASSESTGGEGYTF. CDR3 bases: TGCGCCAGCAGTGAGTCTACAGGGGGCGAAGGCTACACCTTC.

The chain is built from TRBV24-1 and TRBJ2-3; D is perhaps TRBD1 (5 bases). The V gene's germline CDR1 is KGHDR and CDR2 SFDVKD. The CDR3 is 15 residues long. The V end was cut by 6 bases, the J end by 4 bases, with 16 bases between. For the CDR3, the DNA is TGTGCCACCAGTCCCCGCAGGGCAAGAGCAGATACGCAGTATTTT. Translated: CATSPRRARADTQYF.

The V gene is TRBV29-1, the J gene TRBJ1-1; D is perhaps TRBD1 (5 bases). V was shortened by 7 bases and J by 3 bases, with 12 bases between the two germline ends. The CDR3 is 12 amino acids. CDR1 SQVTM and CDR2 ANQGSEA come from the germline V gene. CDR3 bases: TGCAGCGAGTCGTTAGGGGACACTGAAGCTTTCTTT. Residues: CSESLGDTEAFF.

This rearrangement joins TRBV29-1 to TRBJ2-3; TRBD2 aligns across 9 bases. CDR1 is SQVTM and CDR2 is ANQGSEA in the germline V gene. The CDR3 runs 13 residues. The trim removed 7 bases at V and 6 bases at J, leaving 8 bases unmatched. The CDR3 DNA follows: TGCAGCGGTAAACTAGCGGGTGTTGATACGCAGTATTTT. This translates into CSGKLAGVDTQYF.

This rearrangement joins TRBV10-3 to TRBJ1-1, with D unresolved. This CDR3 has 15 residues. The germline V gene encodes CDR1 ENHRY and CDR2 SYGVKD. V lost 4 bases and J lost 4, with 16 bases in between. This CDR3 is CAISGGTVSATEAFF. As DNA, the CDR3 is TGTGCCATCAGTGGAGGAACGGTCTCAGCCACTGAAGCTTTCTTT.

CDR3 in DNA: TGTGCCAGCAGTGCCACTAGCGGGGGTTCGAGGACCGAGCAGTACTTC. This sequence encodes CASSATSGGSRTEQYF. This chain links TRBV6-1 with TRBJ2-7; TRBD2 matches 11 bases. This CDR3 has 16 residues. From germline, CDR1 is MNHNS and CDR2 SASEGT. V dropped 4 bases and J dropped 6; count of bases not matched to a gene: 11.

The table lists this clone with a few counts. The J gene is TRBJ2-3, the V gene TRBV4-2; 11 bases are a match to TRBD1. Germline-derived CDR1 and CDR2 are LGHNA and YNFKEQ. This CDR3 has 19 residues. Trimming removed 0 bases from V and 6 bases from J; junction bases left unmatched: 14. CDR3 sequence reads: CASSQDMYRDRGFMDTQYF. For the CDR3, the DNA is TGTGCCAGCAGCCAAGACATGTACCGGGACAGGGGGTTCATGGATACGCAGTATTTT.

The rearrangement uses TRBV6-5 and TRBJ1-4; D unresolved. Between the trimmed V and J ends, which lost 0 bases and 2 bases, there was a span of 7 bases. Germline-derived CDR1 and CDR2 are MNHEY and SVGAGI. CDR3 length equals 15 residues. As DNA, the CDR3 is TGTGCCAGCAGTTACTCGACAATTACTAATGAAAAACTGTTTTTT. As protein: CASSYSTITNEKLFF.

The V gene is TRBV9, the J gene TRBJ1-4; D not certain. The CDR3 sequence is 16 residues long. Trimming shortened V by 2 bases and J by 4 bases, and 15 bases separated the two germline ends. Germline V gene data show CDR1 as SGDLS and CDR2 as YYNGEE. CDR3 in DNA: TGTGCCAGCAGCGTCGAGGGTGCGGGCCTTAATGAAAAACTGTTTTTT. Protein sequence: CASSVEGAGLNEKLFF.

The table lists this clone with a few counts. V usage is TRBV29-1 and J usage is TRBJ1-2; D possibly corresponds to TRBD1 (5 bases). The ends were cut back, 3 bases at V and 4 bases at J, with 9 bases in the middle. Germline loops: CDR1 SQVTM, CDR2 ANQGSEA. The CDR3 is 12 amino acids. This chain's CDR3 is CSVDAGGYGYTF. CDR3 bases: TGCAGCGTTGACGCCGGGGGCTATGGCTACACCTTC.

The rearrangement links TRBV29-1 to TRBJ1-3; 9 nucleotides line up with TRBD1. V dropped 2 bases and J dropped 4; count of bases not matched to a gene: 6. The V gene's germline CDR1 is SQVTM and CDR2 ANQGSEA. The CDR3 loop spans 15 amino acids. The CDR3: CSVETGQGAGNTIYF. The CDR3 coding sequence is TGCAGCGTTGAAACGGGACAGGGTGCAGGAAACACCATATATTTT. Combining the CDR3 with reference TRBV29-1 and TRBJ1-3 gives the whole variable domain SAVISQKPSRDICQRGTSLTIQCQVDSQVTMMFWYRQQPGQSLTLIATANQGSEATYESGFVIDKFPISRPNLTFSTLTVSNMSPEDSSIYLCSVETGQGAGNTIYFGEGSWLTVV.

The chain is built from TRBV7-2 and TRBJ2-1; possibly TRBD1 for D (5 bases). CDR3 length: 15 amino acids. V dropped 4 bases and J dropped 5 bases, with 15 bases sitting between them. Germline values: CDR1 SGHTA, CDR2 FQGNSA. The CDR3 protein is CASSSQQAIHNEQFF. CDR3 DNA sequence: TGTGCCAGCAGCTCGCAACAGGCGATTCACAATGAGCAGTTCTTC.

The rearrangement links TRBV28 to TRBJ1-1; tentatively, D is TRBD1 (5 bases). The CDR3 runs to 14 residues. Germline CDR1 and CDR2: MDHEN and SYDVKM. Between the trimmed V and J ends, which lost 5 bases and 4 bases, there was a span of 14 bases. CDR3 in amino acids: CASSLGSGGTEAFF. The CDR3 coding sequence is TGTGCCAGCAGTCTCGGATCGGGGGGCACTGAAGCTTTCTTT.

This chain links TRBV12-3 or TRBV12-4 with TRBJ2-7; D may be TRBD2 (6 bases). Trimming took 6 bases from V and 3 from J, leaving 12 bases between them. CDR3 length equals 13 residues. The CDR3 here is CASSPWGGYEQYF. DNA for the CDR3: TGTGCCAGCAGCCCATGGGGAGGCTACGAGCAGTACTTC.

The chain employs TRBV7-2 and TRBJ2-5; TRBD2 aligns across 7 bases. The CDR3 has 14 residues. The germline CDR1 and CDR2 sequences are SGHTA and FQGNSA. V gave up 5 bases and J gave up 2 bases; unmatched junction bases: 5. The CDR3 region is CASSRLRGQETQYF. The DNA for the CDR3 is TGTGCCAGCAGCCGTTTGCGGGGGCAAGAGACCCAGTACTTC.

This sequence joins TRBV6-5 and TRBJ1-5; no clear D gene. V was clipped by 2 bases and J by 5 bases, with 7 bases between them. The CDR3 spans 13 residues. The germline V gene has CDR1 MNHEY and CDR2 SVGAGI. DNA for the CDR3: TGTGCCAGCAGTTACACCGGGGATCAGCCCCAGCATTTT. It translates to CASSYTGDQPQHF.

The J gene is TRBJ1-4, the V gene TRBV12-5; D is perhaps TRBD1 (5 bases). The CDR3 contains 14 residues. Germline V CDR1 and CDR2: LGHNT, FRNRAP. Trimming shortened V by 7 bases and J by 4 bases, and 13 bases separated the two germline ends. CDR3 sequence: CASAKTDLNEKLFF. CDR3 in DNA: TGTGCTAGTGCCAAGACAGATCTTAATGAAAAACTGTTTTTT.

V and J are TRBV5-5 and TRBJ2-7; D remains ambiguous. Germline CDR1 and CDR2: SGHKS and YYEKEE (reference sequence). Trimming stripped 2 bases from V and 2 bases from J, with 8 bases between. The CDR3 sequence is 13 residues long. CDR3 DNA sequence: TGTGCCAGCAGCTTATTACAGCCCTACGAGCAGTACTTC. This codes for CASSLLQPYEQYF.

The chain recombines TRBV3-1 (or the pseudogene TRBV3-2) with TRBJ2-5, with TRBD2 matching 7 bases. Germline V gene lookup returns CDR1 LGHDT and CDR2 YNNKEL (reference sequence). The V segment lost 1 base and the J segment 2 bases; nucleotides outside the gene matches: 4. The CDR3 has 15 amino acids. The CDR3 DNA sequence: TGTGCCAGCAGCCAAGCTGGGGGACTACAAGAGACCCAGTACTTC. Translating it yields CASSQAGGLQETQYF.

This clone was recorded once. The rearrangement links TRBV7-2 to TRBJ2-7; 11 positions match TRBD2. The CDR3 consists of 15 residues. Germline CDR1 reads SGHTA; CDR2 reads FQGNSA. V was clipped by 6 bases and J by 1 base; unmatched bases: 5. Written as DNA, the CDR3 is TGTGCCAGCAGATATACTAGCGGGGGTTCCTACGAGCAGTACTTC. Amino acids: CASRYTSGGSYEQYF.

CDR3 loop: CASSFGDTNTEAFF. The CDR3 DNA is TGTGCCAGCAGCTTTGGAGATACGAACACTGAAGCTTTCTTT. This sequence joins TRBV3-1 (or the pseudogene TRBV3-2) and TRBJ1-1; D is unclear. Trimming took 5 bases from V and 1 from J, leaving 11 bases between them. Germline V lookup: CDR1 LGHDT, CDR2 YNNKEL (reference sequence). CDR3 size: 14 residues.

CDR3 sequence: CASSQHVSSGETQYF. The CDR3 DNA is TGCGCCAGCAGCCAACACGTTTCTAGCGGAGAGACCCAGTACTTC. The chain has TRBV4-3 and TRBJ2-5; TRBD2 matches 7 bases. Per germline, CDR1 LGHNA and CDR2 YSLEER. Trimming removed 2 bases from V and 4 bases from J; junction bases left unmatched: 7. This CDR3 has 15 amino acids.

V and J are TRBV30 and TRBJ1-3, with 7 bases lining up with TRBD1. Germline values: CDR1 GTSNPN, CDR2 SVGIG (reference sequence). The CDR3 consists of 14 residues. V trimming: 2 bases; J trimming: 0 bases; junction bases outside the gene matches: 1. The CDR3 region is CAWSQGVSGNTIYF. For the CDR3, the DNA is TGTGCCTGGAGTCAGGGGGTCTCTGGAAACACCATATATTTT.

V gene TRBV19 combines with J gene TRBJ1-1, with no clear D. Germline CDR1 reads LNHDA; CDR2 reads SQIVND (reference sequence). This CDR3 comprises 12 residues. V dropped 6 bases and J dropped 5 bases, with 10 bases sitting between them. CDR3 in DNA: TGTGCCAGTAGGGGAGTGGGAACTGAAGCTTTCTTT. Translation: CASRGVGTEAFF.

This clone was observed a single time. This rearrangement joins TRBV11-3 to TRBJ2-1, with D uncertain. This CDR3 is built from 14 residues. V lost 6 bases to trimming and J lost 4 bases, with 13 bases between them. The germline V gene encodes CDR1 SGHNT and CDR2 YENEEA. The CDR3 nucleotides are TGTGCCAGCAGTTCCCGGGTCCGATACAATGAGCAGTTCTTC. It encodes CASSSRVRYNEQFF.

The chain links TRBV4-1 to TRBJ1-5; 12 positions match TRBD1. Germline-derived CDR1 and CDR2 are MGHRA and YSYEKL. The CDR3 loop spans 17 amino acids. J gave up 2 bases and V 3 bases, and 5 bases lay outside the gene matches. The DNA for the CDR3 is TGCGCCAGCAGCCAGGCTGGGACAGGGGGCGGCAATCAGCCCCAGCATTTT. Its translation: CASSQAGTGGGNQPQHF.

The table lists this clone with a count of one. This chain links TRBV5-4 with TRBJ2-5; 12 nucleotides match TRBD2. Germline values: CDR1 SGHNT, CDR2 YYREEE (reference sequence). The CDR3 runs 15 residues. The J segment lost 5 bases and the V segment lost 3 bases, leaving 5 bases of the junction unmatched. CDR3 protein: CASSSRLAGAETQYF. The CDR3 nucleotides read TGTGCCAGCAGCTCTAGACTAGCGGGGGCGGAGACCCAGTACTTC.

The genes are TRBV4-2 and TRBJ1-2; tentative D call: TRBD1 (5 bases). From germline, CDR1 is LGHNA and CDR2 YNFKEQ. This CDR3 region has 15 residues. Trimming removed 0 bases at V and 4 bases at J, with 12 bases between. The CDR3 DNA sequence: TGTGCCAGCAGCCAAGATGACAGCACCGTCTATGGCTACACCTTC. Translation: CASSQDDSTVYGYTF.